This entry lists 16 T cell receptor beta chains sequenced from one sample in a study of cytotoxic CD8 clonotypes in ibrutinib-treated CLL. Only in-frame clones appear in the TCRdb table, and some are missing; sequencing was by immunoSEQ multiplex PCR. The sample lists approximately 42,000 clones, 60% to 75% occurring once. Sequenced here: PBMCs, sampled after 12 months of ibrutinib treatment. The source is a human donor with chronic lymphocytic leukemia.

The chain carries TRBV5-1 and TRBJ1-4, with TRBD1 matching 9 bases. The V and J ends lost 4 bases and 8 bases, in that order; junction bases with no gene match: 12. Germline loops: CDR1 SGHRS, CDR2 YFSETQ. The CDR3 has 16 amino acids. The CDR3 here is CASSPGTGQGIEKLFF. CDR3 in DNA: TGCGCCAGCAGCCCCGGGACAGGGCAGGGGATCGAAAAACTGTTTTTT.

This chain links TRBV6-1 with TRBJ2-7; TRBD2 is a possible D gene (5 bases). Trimming pared 5 bases from V and 1 base from J, leaving 15 bases between. From germline, CDR1 is MNHNS and CDR2 SASEGT. The CDR3 has 15 amino acids. For the CDR3, the DNA is TGTGCCAGCAGTTTGGGCGGGTCCCCTTCCTACGAGCAGTACTTC. Residues: CASSLGGSPSYEQYF.

J is TRBJ2-7 and V is TRBV5-4; D may be TRBD1 (5 bases). V was clipped by 4 bases and J by 6 bases, with 14 bases between them. The CDR3 is 13 residues long. CDR1 and CDR2 from the germline V gene are SGHNT and YYREEE (reference sequence). In DNA, the CDR3 is TGTGCCAGCAGCCCGCGACAGCTGGGCGAGCAGTACTTC. Translating it yields CASSPRQLGEQYF. Full variable domain (missing parts from reference TRBV5-4 and TRBJ2-7): ETGVTQSPTHLIKTRGQQVTLRCSSQSGHNTVSWYQQALGQGPQFIFQYYREEENGRGNFPPRFSGLQFPNYSSELNVNALELDDSALYLCASSPRQLGEQYFGPGTRLTVT.

The rearrangement links TRBV19 to TRBJ1-3; D is unresolved. V was pared by 4 bases and J by 0 bases, with 7 bases between. Germline V gives CDR1 LNHDA, CDR2 SQIVND (reference sequence). The CDR3 runs 14 residues. In DNA form, the CDR3 reads TGTGCCAGTAGTAGAGCAGGCTCTGGAAACACCATATATTTT. Protein sequence: CASSRAGSGNTIYF.

The chain combines TRBV18 with TRBJ2-7; D gene ambiguous. From germline, CDR1 is KGHSH and CDR2 LQKENI. Trimming stripped 6 bases from V and 0 bases from J, with 9 bases between. The CDR3 runs to 13 residues. CDR3 sequence: CASSLQSSYEQYF. Here the CDR3 DNA reads TGTGCCAGCTCGTTACAAAGCTCCTACGAGCAGTACTTC.

The rearrangement links TRBV5-1 to TRBJ2-4; D not certain. Trimming removed 1 base at V and 11 bases at J, with 13 bases between. Germline CDR1 is SGHRS and CDR2 is YFSETQ. The CDR3 spans 13 residues. The CDR3 DNA reads as TGCGCCAGCAGCTTGTCTGGGGTGGATGTTCAGTACTTC. It translates to CASSLSGVDVQYF.

V usage is TRBV5-6 and J usage is TRBJ2-5; a weak D match, TRBD1 (6 bases). The CDR3 length is 13 residues. The V gene lost 7 bases and the J gene lost 4 bases, with 14 bases spanning the gap. Per the germline V gene, CDR1 is SGHDT and CDR2 is YYEEEE. In DNA form, the CDR3 reads TGTGCCAGCGGTAACAGGGTGACAGAGACCCAGTACTTC. Translating gives CASGNRVTETQYF.

The chain employs TRBV2 and TRBJ2-1; D perhaps matches TRBD2 (7 bases). The CDR3 has 16 amino acids. The germline gives CDR1 SNHLY, CDR2 FYNNEI. The V and J ends lost 7 bases and 6 bases respectively, with 22 bases between them. CDR3 DNA: TGTGCCAGCAACTCTGTGGGAGGGGAGGGGGGCAATGAGCAGTTCTTC. This translates into CASNSVGGEGGNEQFF.

V gene TRBV7-9 combines with J gene TRBJ2-1; maybe TRBD2 (5 bases). This CDR3 is 12 amino acids long. Trimming removed 5 bases at V and 8 bases at J, with 10 bases between. The germline CDR1 and CDR2 sequences are SEHNR and FQNEAQ (reference sequence). The CDR3 nucleotides are TGTGCCAGCAGCGAAACTAGGGATGAGCAGTTCTTC. The encoded protein is CASSETRDEQFF.

V usage is TRBV5-6 and J usage is TRBJ2-5; weak D call: TRBD2 (5 bases). Germline lookup yields CDR1 SGHDT and CDR2 YYEEEE. CDR3 size: 14 residues. With 0 bases removed from V and 7 bases from J, the gap between germline ends came to 13 bases. CDR3 amino acids: CASSLEGSVGTQYF. The CDR3 nucleotides read TGTGCCAGCAGCTTGGAGGGTAGCGTGGGGACCCAGTACTTC.

This chain uses TRBV28 with TRBJ2-1; a weak D match, TRBD1 (5 bases). The V end lost 6 bases, the J end lost 0 bases, and 12 bases lay between the germline ends. Per germline, CDR1 MDHEN and CDR2 SYDVKM. CDR3 length equals 15 residues. CDR3 sequence: CASSLTVSSYNEQFF. The CDR3, as DNA: TGTGCCAGCAGCTTGACAGTTAGCTCCTACAATGAGCAGTTCTTC.

This chain links TRBV13 with TRBJ2-5; 11 nucleotides match TRBD2. The V gene's germline CDR1 is PRHDT and CDR2 FYEKMQ (reference sequence). CDR3 length: 15 residues. V lost 5 bases to trimming and J lost 5 bases; unmatched junction nucleotides: 7. CDR3 protein: CASSDRLAGSETQYF. CDR3 nucleotides: TGTGCCAGCAGCGACAGACTAGCGGGAAGCGAGACCCAGTACTTC.

V usage is TRBV14 and J usage is TRBJ1-6; D gene uncertain. This CDR3 is 13 amino acids long. Trimming removed 6 bases at V and 8 bases at J, with 11 bases between. Germline CDR1 SGHDN, CDR2 FVKESK. The CDR3 region is CASSTLSDSPLHF. DNA for the CDR3: TGTGCCAGCAGTACTCTCTCTGATTCACCCCTCCACTTT.

The chain has TRBV27 and TRBJ2-1, with 9 nucleotides matching TRBD1. Germline V gives CDR1 MNHEY, CDR2 SMNVEV (reference sequence). This CDR3 is built from 14 residues. V was pared by 6 bases and J by 9 bases, with 9 bases of the junction left unmatched. This CDR3 reads CASSQGTGKSEQFF. In DNA, the CDR3 is TGTGCCAGCAGCCAAGGGACAGGGAAAAGTGAGCAGTTCTTC.

J is TRBJ1-4 and V is TRBV10-3; 7 bases line up with TRBD1. CDR3 length equals 13 residues. The junction had 2 bases not matched to a gene; V was cut back by 6 bases and J by 4 bases. Germline V lookup: CDR1 ENHRY, CDR2 SYGVKD. CDR3 bases: TGTGCCATCAGCGGACAGGTTAATGAAAAACTGTTTTTT. Protein sequence: CAISGQVNEKLFF.

V gene TRBV6-1 combines with J gene TRBJ2-7; tentatively, D is TRBD1 or TRBD2 (6 bases each). Trimming removed 8 bases from V and 0 bases from J, with 14 bases in between. Germline CDR1 MNHNS, CDR2 SASEGT. CDR3 size: 14 residues. CDR3 bases: TGTGCCAGCCACGAAGGGGGGATCTCCTACGAGCAGTACTTC. The encoded protein is CASHEGGISYEQYF.